This T cell receptor (beta chain) emerged from a study of T cells in Graves' hyperthyroidism and ophthalmopathy. Looking at the study overall: Specimen type is peripheral blood, collected at initial diagnosis prior to any treatment.

This clonotype was detected ten times or more. Clinicians diagnosed patients from clinical symptoms, serum thyroxine and TRAb, thyroid ultrasound and orbital computed tomography. The CDR3 loop spans 15 amino acids. Trimming cost V 4 bases and J 2 bases, with 15 bases left between them. Germline assignment: CDR1 SGHAT and CDR2 FQDESV (reference sequence). RNA transcripts yielded amplified TCR beta CDR3 regions. Primed by the HTBI set, a first-round RT-PCR was run on the TCR CDR3. TCRdb redid the calling of the multiplex PCR reads with MiXCR, one entry per CDR3 protein. This sample has about 400,000 distinct CDR3 sequences, with around 14% found just once.

The sequence derives from a woman in her twenties or thirties with Graves' hyperthyroidism. The specimen was blood. This sequence joins TRBV11-1 and TRBJ2-7; D is perhaps TRBD1 or TRBD2 (5 bases each). CDR3 loop: CASSYNGGSAYEQYF. The CDR3 DNA reads TGTGCCAGCAGCTATAATGGGGGAAGTGCCTACGAGCAGTACTTC.